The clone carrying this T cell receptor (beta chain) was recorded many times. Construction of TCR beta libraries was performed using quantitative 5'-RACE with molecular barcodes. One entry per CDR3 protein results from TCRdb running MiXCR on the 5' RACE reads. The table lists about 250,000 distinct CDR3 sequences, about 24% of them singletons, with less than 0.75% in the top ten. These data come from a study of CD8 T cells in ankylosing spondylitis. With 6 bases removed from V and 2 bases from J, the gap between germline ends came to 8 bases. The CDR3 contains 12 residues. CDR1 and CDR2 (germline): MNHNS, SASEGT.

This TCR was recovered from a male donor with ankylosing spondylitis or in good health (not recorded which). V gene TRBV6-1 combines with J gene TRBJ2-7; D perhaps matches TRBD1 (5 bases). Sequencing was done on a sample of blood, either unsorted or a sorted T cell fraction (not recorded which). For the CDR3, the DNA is TGTGCCAGCAGCACAGGAGCCTACGAGCAGTACTTC. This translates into CASSTGAYEQYF.